The T cell receptor beta chain described here comes from a study of T cell clusters in autoimmune cytopenias. Study results and limitations: Healthy donors had approximately 3.3-fold more exclusive TRB clusters than active autoimmune hepatitis patients. TRB repertoire shifts in secondary cytopenia and chronic lymphocytic leukemia mostly reflected lymphoma, not autoimmunity.

In the case of this clonotype: Its antigen is unidentified.

TRB was amplified from about 250 ng of peripheral blood genomic DNA per sample. TRB was amplified by touch-down multiplex PCR, primer pools A and B combined. TCRdb reprocessed the multiplex PCR reads; each CDR3 protein has one entry and no DNA is given. Here the sample table reports 5,500 to 8,500 distinct CDR3 sequences. CDR1 SGHDT and CDR2 YYEEEE come from the germline V gene. The CDR3 sequence is 17 residues long. Sequencing was performed on peripheral blood. This receptor was obtained from a human donor with an autoimmune cytopenia or autoimmune hepatitis (not recorded which). This chain joins TRBV5-6 and TRBJ2-1. The CDR3 reads CASSWENTASSYNEQFF. Complete variable domain (other parts from reference TRBV5-6 and TRBJ2-1): DAGVTQSPTHLIKTRGQQVTLRCSPKSGHDTVSWYQQALGQGPQFIFQYYEEEERQRGNFPDRFSGHQFPNYSSELNVNALLLGDSALYLCASSWENTASSYNEQFFGPGTRLTVL.